These 14 T cell receptor beta chains originate from one sample sequenced in a study of blood T cell repertoires in COVID-19. Clones were sequenced by immunoSEQ multiplex PCR, and TCRdb holds only the in-frame ones, with some missing. Of about 130,000 clones in the sample, approximately 84% are singletons; the top ten hold 1.1% to 1.5%. Sequencing input: peripheral blood. The receptor set was obtained from a man aged 60-69 years with acute or convalescent COVID-19.

This chain uses TRBV7-8 with TRBJ1-4; 9 bases match TRBD1. V trimming: 5 bases; J trimming: 3 bases; junction bases outside the gene matches: 13. There are 18 residues in the CDR3. The V gene's germline CDR1 is SGHVS and CDR2 FQNEAQ. This CDR3 is CASSLVGTGSLANEKLFF. The CDR3 nucleotides read TGTGCCAGCAGCCTAGTAGGGACAGGGAGTTTAGCTAATGAAAAACTGTTTTTT. Full variable domain (outside the CDR3, taken from reference TRBV7-8 and TRBJ1-4): GAGVSQSPRYKVAKRGQDVALRCDPISGHVSLFWYQQALGQGPEFLTYFQNEAQLDKSGLPSDRFFAERPEGSVSTLKIQRTQQEDSAVYLCASSLVGTGSLANEKLFFGSGTQLSVL.

V usage is TRBV5-6 and J usage is TRBJ2-2; no reliable D call. The germline CDR1 and CDR2 sequences are SGHDT and YYEEEE. CDR3 length: 14 amino acids. V was clipped by 6 bases and J by 5 bases, with 14 bases between them. In DNA form, the CDR3 reads TGTGCCAGCATCTCCCTTAGGCGGACCGGGGAGCTGTTTTTT. Encoded protein: CASISLRRTGELFF.

This clone was observed a few times. This chain connects TRBV3-1 (or the pseudogene TRBV3-2) to TRBJ2-7; D gene unclear. Germline V gene lookup returns CDR1 LGHDT and CDR2 YNNKEL (reference sequence). The CDR3 is 14 amino acids. V lost 0 bases and J 3 bases, leaving 9 bases between the germline ends. This CDR3 is CASSQDFRSYEQYF. CDR3 nucleotide sequence: TGTGCCAGCAGCCAAGACTTTAGGAGCTACGAGCAGTACTTC.

This clone was recorded a few times. This chain links TRBV7-9 with TRBJ2-7; D is tentatively TRBD1 or TRBD2 (5 bases each). Germline loops: CDR1 SEHNR, CDR2 FQNEAQ (reference sequence). CDR3 length: 12 amino acids. V lost 5 bases and J 4 bases, leaving 9 bases between the germline ends. The CDR3 bases are TGTGCCAGCAGCAGGGACGGGTACGAGCAGTACTTC. Protein sequence: CASSRDGYEQYF.

The genes are TRBV19 and TRBJ2-6; 8 positions agree with TRBD1. In germline, CDR1 is LNHDA, CDR2 SQIVND (reference sequence). V gave up 6 bases and J gave up 0 bases; unmatched junction bases: 13. The CDR3 loop spans 19 amino acids. CDR3 in DNA: TGTGCCAGTAGCCTTACAGGGGACAGGAGAAACTCTGGGGCCAACGTCCTGACTTTC. Translation: CASSLTGDRRNSGANVLTF. The variable domain in full, completed from reference TRBV19 and TRBJ2-6, reads DGGITQSPKYLFRKEGQNVTLSCEQNLNHDAMYWYRQDPGQGLRLIYYSQIVNDFQKGDIAEGYSVSREKKESFPLTVTSAQKNPTAFYLCASSLTGDRRNSGANVLTFGAGSRLTVL.

This clone was observed a handful of times. The sample has other DNA sequences that encode this CDR3 too. V gene TRBV19 combines with J gene TRBJ2-2, with 7 bases aligning to TRBD2. This CDR3 contains 15 residues. The V gene end was trimmed by 7 bases and the J gene end by 6 bases; junction bases not matched to a gene: 11. The germline gives CDR1 LNHDA, CDR2 SQIVND (reference sequence). CDR3 in amino acids: CASTLYYGGSGELFF. CDR3 in DNA: TGTGCCAGTACCCTATACTACGGGGGGTCCGGGGAGCTGTTTTTT.

This clone came up a few times. The CDR3 nucleotides read TGTGCCAGCAGCTTAGGTTACAGACAGAATGAGCAGTTCTTC. Its protein is CASSLGYRQNEQFF. The rearrangement uses TRBV7-9 and TRBJ2-1, with D perhaps matching TRBD1 (5 bases). Trimming cost V 1 base and J 7 bases, with 11 bases left between them. CDR3 length equals 14 residues. Germline-derived CDR1 and CDR2 are SEHNR and FQNEAQ (reference sequence).

J is TRBJ1-4 and V is TRBV9; no firm D call. CDR3 length: 15 residues. Germline loops: CDR1 SGDLS, CDR2 YYNGEE. Between the trimmed V and J ends, which lost 1 base and 8 bases, there was a span of 15 bases. CDR3 in amino acids: CASSVWPAGSEKLFF. The CDR3 region has the DNA TGTGCCAGCAGCGTATGGCCGGCGGGGTCCGAAAAACTGTTTTTT.

The CDR3, as DNA: TGTGCCAGCAGTTGGGGACTAGCTTACAATGAGCAGTTCTTC. This encodes CASSWGLAYNEQFF. The chain joins TRBV6-2 or TRBV6-3 to TRBJ2-1, with TRBD2 matching over 9 bases. The germline V gene encodes CDR1 MNHEY and CDR2 SVGEGT. Germline trimming cut 4 bases from V and 4 bases from J; bases unmatched to any gene: 2. This CDR3 comprises 14 residues.

The J gene is TRBJ1-2, the V gene TRBV7-2, with TRBD1 as a possible D gene (5 bases). Germline CDR1 and CDR2: SGHTA and FQGNSA. The CDR3 is made up of 13 amino acids. Between the trimmed V and J ends, which lost 2 bases and 4 bases, there was a span of 8 bases. Here the CDR3 reads CASSLRQRYGYTF. Here the CDR3 DNA reads TGTGCCAGCAGCTTAAGACAGCGCTATGGCTACACCTTC. The entire variable domain, with the rest obtained from reference TRBV7-2 and TRBJ1-2, is as follows: GAGVSQSPSNKVTEKGKDVELRCDPISGHTALYWYRQSLGQGLEFLIYFQGNSAPDKSGLPSDRFSAERTGGSVSTLTIQRTQQEDSAVYLCASSLRQRYGYTFGSGTRLTVV.

This chain connects TRBV7-2 to TRBJ1-5; 8 nucleotides line up with TRBD1. The CDR3 sequence is 15 residues long. Germline V gene sequence: CDR1 SGHTA, CDR2 FQGNSA. J lost 4 bases, V lost 5 bases, and 7 bases had no gene match. CDR3 in amino acids: CASSLQGAGNQPQHF. The CDR3 bases are TGTGCCAGCAGCCTCCAGGGGGCGGGGAATCAGCCCCAGCATTTT. The full variable domain, completed using reference TRBV7-2 and TRBJ1-5, is GAGVSQSPSNKVTEKGKDVELRCDPISGHTALYWYRQSLGQGLEFLIYFQGNSAPDKSGLPSDRFSAERTGGSVSTLTIQRTQQEDSAVYLCASSLQGAGNQPQHFGDGTRLSIL.

V gene TRBV9 combines with J gene TRBJ2-1; 10 nucleotides align to TRBD2. After removal of 0 bases from V and 5 bases from J, the junction contained 2 bases not matched to a gene. CDR1 and CDR2 from the germline V gene are SGDLS and YYNGEE. The CDR3 has 15 residues. The CDR3, as DNA: TGTGCCAGCAGCGTAGGTACTAGCGGGAACAATGAGCAGTTCTTC. As protein: CASSVGTSGNNEQFF.

The chain links TRBV5-6 to TRBJ1-1; D unresolved. V was trimmed by 4 bases and J by 4 bases, leaving 14 bases between them. The CDR3 is 14 amino acids. Germline-derived CDR1 and CDR2 are SGHDT and YYEEEE. For the CDR3, the DNA is TGTGCCAGCAGCAGCCCGGGATGGGGCACTGAAGCTTTCTTT. Protein sequence: CASSSPGWGTEAFF.

The chain joins TRBV21-1 to TRBJ1-3. TRBV21-1 is deemed a pseudogene. The CDR3 length is 16 residues. The CDR3 DNA reads TGTGCCAGCAGCAAACTCGAGGGTCTCTCTGGAAACACCATATATTTT. Translation gives CASSKLEGLSGNTIYF.